This T cell receptor (beta chain) was retrieved from a study of T cells after yellow fever vaccination. Study details: Fractions of limited cellularity were prepared by means of SMART-Seq v4 Ultra Low Input. General study results and limits: Re-detected after boosting: most primary clones, 96% of CD4 and about 85% of CD8. Abundant clonotypes from the bulk population could get into FACS-sorted repertoires as contaminants.

Details on this clonotype: Its antigen is currently unknown.

The V gene lost 7 bases and the J gene lost 10 bases, with 14 bases spanning the gap. This CDR3 comprises 11 residues. The V gene's germline CDR1 is SQVTM and CDR2 ANQGSEA. 5'RACE template switching added a universal primer site and UMIs to TCR cDNA. TCRdb itself ran the 5' RACE reads through MiXCR, one entry per CDR3 protein. The repertoire includes 95,000 to 150,000 distinct CDR3 sequences, roughly 15% of them detected once, and roughly 41% sits in the top ten. The sample in question was CD8+ T cells sorted from PBMCs, obtained 5 days after the yellow fever booster vaccination. This clonotype was obtained from a man between 18 and 35 years old who received the YFV17D yellow fever vaccine. V usage is TRBV29-1 and J usage is TRBJ2-1, with D possibly being TRBD1 (6 bases). This chain's CDR3 is CSGRGGREQFF. The CDR3 region has the DNA TGCAGCGGCCGTGGGGGCCGGGAGCAGTTCTTC.